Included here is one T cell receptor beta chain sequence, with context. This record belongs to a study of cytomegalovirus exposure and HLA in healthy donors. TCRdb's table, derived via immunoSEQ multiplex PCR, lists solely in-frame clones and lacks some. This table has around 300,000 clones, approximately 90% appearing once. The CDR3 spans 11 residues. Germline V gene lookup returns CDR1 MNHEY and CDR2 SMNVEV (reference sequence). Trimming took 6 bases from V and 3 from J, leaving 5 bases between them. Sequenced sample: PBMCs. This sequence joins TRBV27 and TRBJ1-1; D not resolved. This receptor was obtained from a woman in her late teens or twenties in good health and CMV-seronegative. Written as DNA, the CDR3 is TGTGCCAGCAGGGGCTACACTGAAGCTTTCTTT. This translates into CASRGYTEAFF.